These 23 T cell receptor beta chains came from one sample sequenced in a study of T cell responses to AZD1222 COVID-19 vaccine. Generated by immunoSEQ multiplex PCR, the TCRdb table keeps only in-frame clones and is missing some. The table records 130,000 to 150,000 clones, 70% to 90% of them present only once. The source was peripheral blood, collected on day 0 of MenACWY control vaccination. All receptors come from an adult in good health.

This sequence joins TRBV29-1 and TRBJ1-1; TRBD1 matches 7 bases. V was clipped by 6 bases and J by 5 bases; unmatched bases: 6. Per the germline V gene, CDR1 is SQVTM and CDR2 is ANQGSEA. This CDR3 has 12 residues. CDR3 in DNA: TGCAGCGTCTACAGGGGAGAGACTGAAGCTTTCTTT. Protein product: CSVYRGETEAFF. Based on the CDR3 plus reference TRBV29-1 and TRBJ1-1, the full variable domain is SAVISQKPSRDICQRGTSLTIQCQVDSQVTMMFWYRQQPGQSLTLIATANQGSEATYESGFVIDKFPISRPNLTFSTLTVSNMSPEDSSIYLCSVYRGETEAFFGQGTRLTVV.

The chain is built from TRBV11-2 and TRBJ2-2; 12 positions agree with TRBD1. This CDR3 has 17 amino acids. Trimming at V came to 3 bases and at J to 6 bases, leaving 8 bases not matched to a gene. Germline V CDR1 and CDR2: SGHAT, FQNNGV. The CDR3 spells CASSLTAGQGAAGELFF. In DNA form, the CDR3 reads TGTGCCAGCAGCTTGACCGCGGGACAGGGGGCTGCCGGGGAGCTGTTTTTT.

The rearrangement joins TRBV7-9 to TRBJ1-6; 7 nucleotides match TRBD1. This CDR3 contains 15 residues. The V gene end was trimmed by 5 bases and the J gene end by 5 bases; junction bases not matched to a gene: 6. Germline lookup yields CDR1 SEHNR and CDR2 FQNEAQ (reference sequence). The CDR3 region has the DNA TGTGCCAGCAGCCCCGGGACAGATAATAATTCACCCCTCCACTTT. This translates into CASSPGTDNNSPLHF.

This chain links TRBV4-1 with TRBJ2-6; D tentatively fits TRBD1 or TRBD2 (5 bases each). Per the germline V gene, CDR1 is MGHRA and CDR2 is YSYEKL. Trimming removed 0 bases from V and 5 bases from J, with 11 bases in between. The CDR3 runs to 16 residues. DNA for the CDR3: TGCGCCAGCAGCCAAGACTGGGGGTTCTGGGCCAACGTCCTGACTTTC. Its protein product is CASSQDWGFWANVLTF.

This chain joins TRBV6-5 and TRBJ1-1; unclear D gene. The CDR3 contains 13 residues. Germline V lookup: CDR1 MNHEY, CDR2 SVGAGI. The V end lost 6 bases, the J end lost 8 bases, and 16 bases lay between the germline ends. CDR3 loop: CASRREAAGEAFF. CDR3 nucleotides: TGTGCCAGCAGAAGAGAGGCTGCAGGAGAAGCTTTCTTT.

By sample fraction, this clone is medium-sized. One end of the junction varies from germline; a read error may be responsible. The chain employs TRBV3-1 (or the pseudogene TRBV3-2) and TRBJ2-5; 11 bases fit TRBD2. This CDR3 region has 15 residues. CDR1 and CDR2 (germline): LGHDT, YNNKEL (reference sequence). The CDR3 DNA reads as TGTGCCAGCTGCCAACTAGCGGGGGTTCAAGAGACCCAGTACTTC. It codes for CASCQLAGVQETQYF.

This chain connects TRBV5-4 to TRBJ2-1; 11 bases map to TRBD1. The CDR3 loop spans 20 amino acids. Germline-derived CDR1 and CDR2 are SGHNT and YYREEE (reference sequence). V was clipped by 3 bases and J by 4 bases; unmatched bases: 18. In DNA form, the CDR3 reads TGTGCCAGCAGCTCCGGGACAGGGGGGCTGGCGGGGGGATATTACAATGAGCAGTTCTTC. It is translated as CASSSGTGGLAGGYYNEQFF. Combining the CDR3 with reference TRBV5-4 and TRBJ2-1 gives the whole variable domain ETGVTQSPTHLIKTRGQQVTLRCSSQSGHNTVSWYQQALGQGPQFIFQYYREEENGRGNFPPRFSGLQFPNYSSELNVNALELDDSALYLCASSSGTGGLAGGYYNEQFFGPGTRLTVL.

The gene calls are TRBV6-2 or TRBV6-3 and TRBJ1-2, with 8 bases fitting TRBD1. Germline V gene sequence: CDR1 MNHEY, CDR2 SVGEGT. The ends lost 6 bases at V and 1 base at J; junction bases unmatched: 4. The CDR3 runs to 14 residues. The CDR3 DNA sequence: TGTGCCAGCAGCCGGGACAGGAGTAACTATGGCTACACCTTC. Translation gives CASSRDRSNYGYTF.

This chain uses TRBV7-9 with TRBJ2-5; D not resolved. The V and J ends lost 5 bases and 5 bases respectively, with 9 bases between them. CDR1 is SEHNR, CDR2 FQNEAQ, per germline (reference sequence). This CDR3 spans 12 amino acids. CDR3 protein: CASSAQGETQYF. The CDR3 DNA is TGTGCCAGCAGCGCCCAAGGGGAGACCCAGTACTTC.

As DNA, the CDR3 is TGTGCCAGCAGCCCCCTAGCGGGGGCCCGTACCACAGATACGCAGTATTTT. It translates to CASSPLAGARTTDTQYF. J is TRBJ2-3 and V is TRBV19; 10 bases are a match to TRBD2. Germline-derived CDR1 and CDR2 are LNHDA and SQIVND (reference sequence). There are 17 residues in the CDR3. Trimming at V came to 9 bases and at J to 2 bases, leaving 14 bases not matched to a gene. Looking up the rest from reference TRBV19 and TRBJ2-3 gives the full variable domain: DGGITQSPKYLFRKEGQNVTLSCEQNLNHDAMYWYRQDPGQGLRLIYYSQIVNDFQKGDIAEGYSVSREKKESFPLTVTSAQKNPTAFYLCASSPLAGARTTDTQYFGPGTRLTVL.

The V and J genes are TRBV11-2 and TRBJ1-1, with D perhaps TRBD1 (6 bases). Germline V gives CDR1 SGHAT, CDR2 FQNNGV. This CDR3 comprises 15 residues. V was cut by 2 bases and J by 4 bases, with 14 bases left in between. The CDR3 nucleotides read TGTGCCAGCAGCTTAAAACAGGGTTTGAGCACTGAAGCTTTCTTT. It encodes CASSLKQGLSTEAFF. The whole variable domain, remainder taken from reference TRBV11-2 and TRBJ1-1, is EAGVAQSPRYKIIEKRQSVAFWCNPISGHATLYWYQQILGQGPKLLIQFQNNGVVDDSQLPKDRFSAERLKGVDSTLKIQPAKLEDSAVYLCASSLKQGLSTEAFFGQGTRLTVV.

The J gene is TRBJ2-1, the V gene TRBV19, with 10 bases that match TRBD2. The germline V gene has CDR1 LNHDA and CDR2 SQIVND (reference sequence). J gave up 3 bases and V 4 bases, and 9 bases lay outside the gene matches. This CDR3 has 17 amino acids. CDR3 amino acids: CASSRPAGGPNYNEQFF. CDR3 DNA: TGTGCCAGTAGTAGGCCAGCGGGGGGGCCTAACTACAATGAGCAGTTCTTC.

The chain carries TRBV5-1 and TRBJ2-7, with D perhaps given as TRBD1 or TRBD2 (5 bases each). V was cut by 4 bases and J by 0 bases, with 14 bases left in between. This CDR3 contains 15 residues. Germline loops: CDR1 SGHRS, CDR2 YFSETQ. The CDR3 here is CASSPGRGRSYEQYF. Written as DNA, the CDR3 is TGCGCCAGCAGCCCTGGACGGGGCCGCTCCTACGAGCAGTACTTC. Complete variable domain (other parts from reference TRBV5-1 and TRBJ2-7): KAGVTQTPRYLIKTRGQQVTLSCSPISGHRSVSWYQQTPGQGLQFLFEYFSETQRNKGNFPGRFSGRQFSNSRSEMNVSTLELGDSALYLCASSPGRGRSYEQYFGPGTRLTVT.

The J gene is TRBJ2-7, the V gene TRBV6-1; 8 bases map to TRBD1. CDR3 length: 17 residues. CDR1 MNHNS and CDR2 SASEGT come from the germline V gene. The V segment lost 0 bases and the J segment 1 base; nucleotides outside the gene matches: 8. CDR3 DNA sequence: TGTGCCAGCAGTGAAGCCCGGGGGACAGGTCTTTCCTACGAGCAGTACTTC. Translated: CASSEARGTGLSYEQYF.

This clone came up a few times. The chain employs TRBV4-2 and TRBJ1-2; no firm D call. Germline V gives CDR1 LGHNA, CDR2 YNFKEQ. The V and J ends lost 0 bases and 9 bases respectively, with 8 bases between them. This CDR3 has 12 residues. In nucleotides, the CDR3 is TGTGCCAGCAGCCAAGAGTCAGAGAGCTACACCTTC. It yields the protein CASSQESESYTF.

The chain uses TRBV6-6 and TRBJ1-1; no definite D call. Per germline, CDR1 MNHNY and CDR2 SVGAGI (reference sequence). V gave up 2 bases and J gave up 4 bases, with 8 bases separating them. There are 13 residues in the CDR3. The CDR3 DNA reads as TGTGCCAGCAGTTACAATGGGTTCACTGAAGCTTTCTTT. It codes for CASSYNGFTEAFF.

CDR3 sequence reads: CASSVYFNQPQHF. CDR3 sequence (DNA): TGTGCCAGCAGCGTTTACTTCAATCAGCCCCAGCATTTT. This sequence joins TRBV7-2 and TRBJ1-5; no clear D. The germline V gene has CDR1 SGHTA and CDR2 FQGNSA. The ends were cut back, 5 bases at V and 3 bases at J, with 8 bases in the middle. The CDR3 is 13 residues long.

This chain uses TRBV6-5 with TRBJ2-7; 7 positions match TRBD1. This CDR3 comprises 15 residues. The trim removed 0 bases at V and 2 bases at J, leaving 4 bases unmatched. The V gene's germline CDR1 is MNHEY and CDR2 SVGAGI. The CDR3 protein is CASSYSGQGAYEQYF. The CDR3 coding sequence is TGTGCCAGCAGTTACTCGGGGCAGGGGGCCTACGAGCAGTACTTC.

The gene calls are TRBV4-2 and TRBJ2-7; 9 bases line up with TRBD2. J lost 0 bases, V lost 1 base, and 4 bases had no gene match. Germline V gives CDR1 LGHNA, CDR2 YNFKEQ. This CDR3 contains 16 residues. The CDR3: CASSQGLAGSSYEQYF. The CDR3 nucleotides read TGTGCCAGCAGCCAAGGGCTAGCGGGGAGCTCCTACGAGCAGTACTTC.

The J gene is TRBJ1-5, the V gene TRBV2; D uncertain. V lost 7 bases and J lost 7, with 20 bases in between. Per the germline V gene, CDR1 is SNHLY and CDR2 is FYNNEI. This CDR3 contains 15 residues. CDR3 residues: CASNEGLANGQPQHF. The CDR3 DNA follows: TGTGCCAGCAACGAAGGACTCGCGAACGGCCAGCCCCAGCATTTT.

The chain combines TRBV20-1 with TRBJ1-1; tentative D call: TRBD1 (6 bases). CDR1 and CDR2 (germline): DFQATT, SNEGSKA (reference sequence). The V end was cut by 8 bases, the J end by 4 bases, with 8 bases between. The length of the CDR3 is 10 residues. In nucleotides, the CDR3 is TGCAGTAGGGGGAGCACTGAAGCTTTCTTT. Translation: CSRGSTEAFF.

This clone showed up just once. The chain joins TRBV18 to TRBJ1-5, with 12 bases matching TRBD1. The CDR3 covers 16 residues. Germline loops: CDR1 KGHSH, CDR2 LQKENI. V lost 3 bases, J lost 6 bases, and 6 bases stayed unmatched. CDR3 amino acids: CASSPGTGGAFQPQHF. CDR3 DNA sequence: TGTGCCAGCTCACCCGGGACAGGGGGCGCGTTTCAGCCCCAGCATTTT.

The DNA for the CDR3 is TGTGCCAGTAGTATAGGTAGGACAGGAACCTACGAGCAGTACTTC. Translating it yields CASSIGRTGTYEQYF. This sequence joins TRBV19 and TRBJ2-7; 7 bases agree with TRBD1. The CDR3 is 15 residues long. CDR1 is LNHDA and CDR2 is SQIVND in the germline V gene (reference sequence). Unmatched junction bases numbered 5, after V lost 1 base and J lost 2 bases.